The 8 T cell receptor beta chains below come from one sample, sequenced in a study of T cells in Graves' hyperthyroidism and ophthalmopathy. From RNA transcripts, TCR beta CDR3 regions were amplified. An initial round of RT-PCR targeting the TCR CDR3 relied on the HTBI primer set. Using its own MiXCR run on the multiplex PCR reads, TCRdb lists one record per CDR3 protein. The data contain more than 300,000 distinct CDR3 sequences, 17% of them singletons. The sample consisted of blood. The receptors derive from a woman aged 30 to 39 with Graves' hyperthyroidism that later progressed to Graves' ophthalmopathy.

This clonotype was counted between two and nine times. The conserved phenylalanine or tryptophan is not found at the CDR3 terminus, so this likely reflects a read error. Here the CDR3 DNA reads TGTGCCAGCAGTTCAGGCACCGGGGAGCTGTTTCTT. Translated, it gives CASSSGTGELFL. This chain links TRBV28 with TRBJ2-2; D is unresolved. V lost 4 bases to trimming and J lost 4 bases, with 4 bases between them. Looked up from germline, CDR1 is MDHEN and CDR2 is SYDVKM. The CDR3 runs 12 residues.

In this sample, this clonotype turned up many times. The chain joins TRBV20-1 to TRBJ1-1; D is uncertain. V was pared by 2 bases and J by 3 bases, with 13 bases between. This CDR3 spans 14 amino acids. The germline V gene encodes CDR1 DFQATT and CDR2 SNEGSKA (reference sequence). The CDR3 is CSARRSGSDTEAFF. CDR3 bases: TGCAGTGCTAGACGGTCGGGGTCGGACACTGAAGCTTTCTTT.

This clonotype was seen many times. This chain uses TRBV12-3 or TRBV12-4 with TRBJ2-1; 7 bases align to TRBD1. The CDR3 is 13 amino acids. Trimming took 8 bases from V and 2 from J; bases not matched to a gene: 3. This CDR3 is CASRDSPYNEQFF. The CDR3, as DNA: TGTGCCAGCCGGGACAGCCCCTACAATGAGCAGTTCTTC.

This rearrangement joins TRBV6-1 to TRBJ1-4; no clear D gene. Per germline, CDR1 MNHNS and CDR2 SASEGT. This CDR3 region has 12 residues. Trimming took 1 base from V and 8 from J, leaving 5 bases between them. CDR3 nucleotide sequence: TGTGCCAGCAGTGAAGTATGGGAAAAACTGTTTTTT. The encoded protein is CASSEVWEKLFF.

This clonotype was picked up many times. V and J are TRBV6-1 and TRBJ1-2; weak D call: TRBD1 (6 bases). Between the trimmed V and J ends, which lost 5 bases and 4 bases, there was a span of 14 bases. CDR3 length equals 14 residues. The V gene's germline CDR1 is MNHNS and CDR2 SASEGT. CDR3 loop: CASSLQGSLYGYTF. The CDR3 region has the DNA TGTGCCAGCAGTTTACAGGGATCCCTCTATGGCTACACCTTC.

The rearrangement links TRBV19 to TRBJ1-5, with D perhaps TRBD1 (6 bases). This CDR3 has 15 amino acids. The germline gives CDR1 LNHDA, CDR2 SQIVND (reference sequence). Trimming removed 6 bases from V and 6 bases from J, with 18 bases in between. CDR3 protein: CASSQLTGNLQPQHF. The CDR3 bases are TGTGCCAGTAGCCAGCTCACAGGGAATCTTCAGCCCCAGCATTTT.

In its sample, this clonotype was seen many times. The CDR3 here is CASSLRDTYGYTF. The DNA of the CDR3 is TGTGCCAGCAGTTTAAGGGACACCTATGGCTACACCTTC. The genes are TRBV27 and TRBJ1-2; weak D call: TRBD1 (6 bases). Per germline, CDR1 MNHEY and CDR2 SMNVEV (reference sequence). V was clipped by 2 bases and J by 4 bases, with 8 bases between them. The CDR3 has 13 residues.

This clonotype has just one count. The rearrangement links TRBV29-1 to TRBJ1-4; D unclear. The germline V and J ends were trimmed by 6 bases and 4 bases, with 6 bases remaining between them. This CDR3 is built from 11 residues. Germline-derived CDR1 and CDR2 are SQVTM and ANQGSEA. The CDR3 loop reads CSVARNEKLFF. The CDR3 DNA is TGCAGCGTGGCACGTAATGAAAAACTGTTTTTT.